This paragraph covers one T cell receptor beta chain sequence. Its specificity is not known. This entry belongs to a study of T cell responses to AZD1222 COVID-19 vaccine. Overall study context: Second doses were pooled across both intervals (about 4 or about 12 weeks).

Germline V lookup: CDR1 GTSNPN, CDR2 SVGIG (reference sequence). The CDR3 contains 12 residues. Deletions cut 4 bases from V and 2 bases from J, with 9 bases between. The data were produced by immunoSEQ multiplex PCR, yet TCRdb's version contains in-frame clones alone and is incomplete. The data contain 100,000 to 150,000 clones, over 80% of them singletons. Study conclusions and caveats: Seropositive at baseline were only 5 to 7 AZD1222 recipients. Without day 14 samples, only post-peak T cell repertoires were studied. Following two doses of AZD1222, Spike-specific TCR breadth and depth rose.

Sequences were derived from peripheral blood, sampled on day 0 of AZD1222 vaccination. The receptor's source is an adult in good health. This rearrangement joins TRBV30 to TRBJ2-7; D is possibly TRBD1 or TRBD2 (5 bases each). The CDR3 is CAWTPGPYEQYF. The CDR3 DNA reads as TGTGCCTGGACACCGGGGCCCTACGAGCAGTACTTC. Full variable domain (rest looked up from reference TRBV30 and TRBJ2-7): SQTIHQWPATLVQPVGSPLSLECTVEGTSNPNLYWYRQAAGRGLQLLFYSVGIGQISSEVPQNLSASRPQDRQFILSSKKLLLSDSGFYLCAWTPGPYEQYFGPGTRLTVT.